The rows below give T cell receptor beta chains drawn from one sample of a study of technical replicates of blood from a few donors. Using immunoSEQ multiplex PCR, the repertoire was profiled, and TCRdb retains in-frame clones only, with some absent. The sample carries tens of thousands of clones, around 94% recorded once. The sequencing sample was made of T cells isolated from PBMCs. These receptors were taken from a human donor in good health. CDR3s include the opening cysteine and the closing phenylalanine or tryptophan. The order of the fields is D gene, V gene, J gene, clone size, CDR3 protein, CDR3 DNA. The D gene is left open where the match is weak. The listing skips clone size in some rows; elsewhere it reads once, few, many or a size class.

TRBD2	TRBV5-1	TRBJ2-3	NA	CASSTGLAVNTDTQYF	TGCGCCAGCAGCACGGGACTAGCGGTGAATACAGATACGCAGTATTTT
TRBD1	TRBV6-1	TRBJ1-2	NA	CASSEVGTVYGYTF	TGTGCCAGCAGTGAGGTTGGGACAGTCTATGGCTACACCTTC
NA	TRBV5-4	TRBJ2-5	NA	CASSPRDGRGETQYF	TGTGCCAGCAGCCCTCGGGACGGCCGGGGGGAGACCCAGTACTTC
NA	TRBV19	TRBJ2-5	NA	CASSIASGQETQYF	TGTGCCAGTAGTATAGCAAGCGGACAAGAGACCCAGTACTTC
NA	TRBV7-2	TRBJ2-7	once	CASSFILQGNYEQYF	TGTGCCAGCAGCTTCATTTTGCAGGGGAACTACGAGCAGTACTTC
NA	TRBV27	TRBJ1-1	NA	CASSSAGVSEAFF	TGTGCCAGCAGTTCGGCGGGGGTCTCTGAAGCTTTCTTT
NA	TRBV5-1	TRBJ2-3	NA	CASSLASGTDTQYF	TGCGCCAGCAGCTTGGCTAGTGGCACAGATACGCAGTATTTT
TRBD2	TRBV12-5	TRBJ2-2	NA	CASGLVLSGTNTGELFF	TGTGCTAGTGGTTTGGTACTAAGCGGGACGAACACCGGGGAGCTGTTTTTT
NA	TRBV5-5	TRBJ1-3	NA	CASSLVWQGNTIYF	TGTGCCAGCAGCTTGGTGTGGCAGGGAAACACCATATATTTT
NA	TRBV27	TRBJ1-2	NA	CASRPRGIYGYTF	TGTGCCAGCAGACCCCGGGGGATATATGGCTACACCTTC
NA	TRBV19	TRBJ2-3	NA	CASSILIGSTDTQYF	TGTGCCAGTAGTATATTAATCGGGAGCACAGATACGCAGTATTTT
TRBD1	TRBV5-5	TRBJ1-5	once	CASSLDRNQPQHF	TGTGCCAGCAGCCTGGACAGGAATCAGCCCCAGCATTTT
NA	TRBV28	TRBJ2-4	NA	CASSLSVGRAAKNIQYF	TGTGCCAGCAGTTTATCGGTGGGCAGGGCTGCCAAAAACATTCAGTACTTC
TRBD2	TRBV10-3	TRBJ2-3	once	CAIMGQRGRGTDTQYF	TGTGCCATCATGGGCCAGCGGGGGCGGGGCACAGATACGCAGTATTTT
NA	TRBV19	TRBJ2-7	NA	CASSRGVSYEQYF	TGTGCCAGTAGTAGGGGCGTCTCCTACGAGCAGTACTTC
TRBD2	TRBV5-1	TRBJ2-5	once	CASSLAVLAGMETQYF	TGCGCCAGCAGCTTGGCAGTACTAGCGGGGATGGAGACCCAGTACTTC
NA	TRBV28	TRBJ2-5	NA	CASRQVQETQYF	TGTGCCAGCCGACAGGTCCAAGAGACCCAGTACTTC
NA	TRBV9	TRBJ2-7	once	CASSVGDSSYEQYF	TGTGCCAGCAGCGTTGGGGACTCCTCCTACGAGCAGTACTTC
NA	TRBV4-2	TRBJ2-7	NA	CASSQSESSYEQYF	TGTGCCAGCAGCCAGTCCGAGAGCTCCTACGAGCAGTACTTC
TRBD2	TRBV4-1	TRBJ2-5	NA	CASSQGPAGVQETQYF	TGCGCCAGCAGCCAAGGCCCAGCGGGGGTCCAAGAGACCCAGTACTTC
TRBD1	TRBV6-1	TRBJ2-7	NA	CASSEHTGGASYEQYF	TGTGCCAGCAGTGAACATACAGGGGGCGCATCCTACGAGCAGTACTTC
TRBD2	TRBV9	TRBJ2-1	NA	CASSVAPGRASYNEQFF	TGTGCCAGCAGCGTAGCCCCCGGGAGGGCCTCCTACAATGAGCAGTTCTTC
NA	TRBV4-1	TRBJ1-5	NA	CASSQVKGGNQPQHF	TGCGCCAGCAGCCAAGTGAAGGGAGGCAATCAGCCCCAGCATTTT
NA	TRBV28	TRBJ2-7	NA	CASSLWRTYEQYF	TGTGCCAGCAGTTTATGGCGGACCTACGAGCAGTACTTC
NA	TRBV7-3	TRBJ2-1	NA	CASSLNAGFFGNEQFF	TGTGCCAGCAGCTTAAATGCGGGGTTCTTCGGTAATGAGCAGTTCTTC
TRBD1	TRBV18	TRBJ1-1	NA	CASSPWDRLEAFF	TGTGCCAGCTCACCATGGGACAGGCTTGAAGCTTTCTTT
NA	TRBV4-1	TRBJ2-1	NA	CASSHLRTLYNEQFF	TGCGCCAGCAGCCACCTCAGAACCCTTTACAATGAGCAGTTCTTC
NA	TRBV25-1	TRBJ1-1	NA	CADLGGAIMNTEAFF	TGTGCTGACCTAGGGGGGGCTATCATGAACACTGAAGCTTTCTTT
NA	TRBV28	TRBJ2-2	NA	CASSHGGASAGELFF	TGTGCCAGCAGTCATGGGGGGGCCTCGGCCGGGGAGCTGTTTTTT
TRBD1	TRBV7-2	TRBJ2-2	NA	CASSPRTGWAGELFF	TGTGCCAGCAGCCCACGGACAGGTTGGGCCGGGGAGCTGTTTTTT
TRBD1	TRBV19	TRBJ2-1	NA	CASRGQGLIEQFF	TGTGCCAGTAGAGGACAGGGGTTGATTGAGCAGTTCTTC
NA	TRBV5-6	TRBJ2-1	NA	CASSLPYVGSANEQFF	TGTGCCAGCAGCTTGCCCTACGTCGGGTCCGCCAATGAGCAGTTCTTC
NA	TRBV6-1	TRBJ2-7	NA	CASTGKEYEQYF	TGTGCCAGCACCGGGAAAGAATACGAGCAGTACTTC
TRBD1	TRBV5-1	TRBJ2-7	NA	CASSLGQGGEQYF	TGCGCCAGCAGCCTTGGACAGGGGGGCGAGCAGTACTTC
NA	TRBV5-4	TRBJ2-4	NA	CASSPSWLAKNIQYF	TGTGCCAGCAGCCCGTCCTGGCTAGCCAAAAACATTCAGTACTTC
TRBD2	TRBV2	TRBJ2-7	NA	CASSEPTSGSTYEQYF	TGTGCCAGCAGTGAACCGACTAGCGGGAGTACCTACGAGCAGTACTTC
NA	TRBV13	TRBJ2-1	NA	CASSPRARRGNEQFF	TGTGCCAGCAGCCCGCGGGCCCGCAGGGGCAATGAGCAGTTCTTC
NA	TRBV15	TRBJ2-5	NA	CATSRGTEETQYF	TGTGCCACCAGCAGAGGGACAGAAGAGACCCAGTACTTC
NA	TRBV5-4	TRBJ1-3	NA	CASSFPVDSPSGNTIYF	TGTGCCAGCAGCTTTCCGGTCGACAGCCCTTCTGGAAACACCATATATTTT
NA	TRBV7-6	TRBJ2-5	once	CASSSLPQETQYF	TGTGCCAGCAGCTCCCTCCCCCAAGAGACCCAGTACTTC
NA	TRBV9	TRBJ1-2	NA	CASSVVGGVLSDGYTF	TGTGCCAGCAGCGTAGTGGGGGGTGTATTATCTGATGGCTACACCTTC
TRBD1	TRBV18	TRBJ1-2	NA	CASSLIRDREGGYTF	TGTGCCAGCTCACTCATCCGGGACAGGGAGGGTGGCTACACCTTC
TRBD1	TRBV6-5	TRBJ2-1	NA	CASSAGTVPDEQFF	TGTGCCAGCAGCGCCGGGACAGTCCCCGATGAGCAGTTCTTC
NA	TRBV4-1	TRBJ1-1	NA	CASSHMDGGTEAFF	TGCGCCAGCAGCCACATGGACGGGGGCACTGAAGCTTTCTTT
NA	TRBV29-1	TRBJ1-5	NA	CSIAAHSNQPQHF	TGCAGCATTGCCGCACATAGCAATCAGCCCCAGCATTTT
NA	TRBV14	TRBJ2-5	NA	CASSQRLAGGLQETQYF	TGTGCCAGCAGCCAAAGGCTGGCTGGCGGACTACAAGAGACCCAGTACTTC
NA	TRBV28	TRBJ2-1	NA	CASTLRGNQFF	TGTGCCAGCACCCTAAGGGGGAATCAGTTCTTC
TRBD1	TRBV7-9	TRBJ1-1	NA	CASSSRDRVGNTEAFF	TGTGCCAGCAGCTCCCGGGACAGGGTAGGGAACACTGAAGCTTTCTTT
NA	TRBV11-2	TRBJ1-1	once	CASSLGSGRAEAFF	TGTGCCAGCAGCTTAGGTAGCGGTCGGGCTGAAGCTTTCTTT
NA	TRBV27	TRBJ1-1	NA	CASSFKRSTEAFF	TGTGCCAGCAGTTTTAAGCGGAGCACTGAAGCTTTCTTT
NA	TRBV19	TRBJ2-5	NA	CASRPGHGSGTQYF	TGTGCCAGTAGACCGGGACACGGTTCCGGGACCCAGTACTTC
NA	TRBV19	TRBJ2-7	NA	CASSITPRGDEQYF	TGTGCCAGTAGTATAACCCCCAGGGGGGACGAGCAGTACTTC
TRBD1	TRBV6-6	TRBJ2-5	NA	CASTNPQGGETQYF	TGTGCCAGCACCAACCCACAGGGGGGAGAGACCCAGTACTTC
TRBD1	TRBV29-1	TRBJ1-2	NA	CSSAGQGASGF	TGCAGCTCGGCAGGACAGGGGGCCTCCGGCTTC
TRBD2	TRBV28	TRBJ2-7	NA	CASRFQGTSVWGYEQYF	TGTGCCAGCAGATTTCAAGGGACTAGCGTTTGGGGCTACGAGCAGTACTTC
NA	TRBV7-8	TRBJ2-2	NA	CASVRELSNTGELFF	TGTGCCAGTGTCCGGGAACTATCGAACACCGGGGAGCTGTTTTTT
NA	TRBV11-2	TRBJ2-5	NA	CASSSEGLLQETQYF	TGTGCCAGCAGCTCCGAAGGACTACTCCAAGAGACCCAGTACTTC
TRBD1	TRBV5-4	TRBJ2-1	NA	CASSLQGARSYEQFF	TGTGCCAGCAGCTTACAGGGGGCGCGTTCATATGAGCAGTTCTTC
NA	TRBV4-1	TRBJ2-7	NA	CASSQPGQRHQEQYF	TGCGCCAGCAGCCAACCAGGACAGAGACATCAAGAGCAGTACTTC